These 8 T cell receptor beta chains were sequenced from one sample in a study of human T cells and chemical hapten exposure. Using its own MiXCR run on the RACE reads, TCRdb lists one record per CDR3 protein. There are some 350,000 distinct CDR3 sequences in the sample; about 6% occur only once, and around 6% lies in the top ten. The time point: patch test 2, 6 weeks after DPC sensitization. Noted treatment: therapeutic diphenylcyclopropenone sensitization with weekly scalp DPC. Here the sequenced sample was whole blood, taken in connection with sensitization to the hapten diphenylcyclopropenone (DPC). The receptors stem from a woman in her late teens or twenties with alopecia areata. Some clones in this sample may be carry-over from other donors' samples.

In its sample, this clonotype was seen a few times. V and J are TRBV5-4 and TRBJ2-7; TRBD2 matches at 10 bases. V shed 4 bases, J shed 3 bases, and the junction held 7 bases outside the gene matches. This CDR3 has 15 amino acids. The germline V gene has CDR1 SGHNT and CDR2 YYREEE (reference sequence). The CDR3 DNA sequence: TGTGCCAGCAGCCCAAGGACTAGCGGTCACTACGAGCAGTACTTC. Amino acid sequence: CASSPRTSGHYEQYF.

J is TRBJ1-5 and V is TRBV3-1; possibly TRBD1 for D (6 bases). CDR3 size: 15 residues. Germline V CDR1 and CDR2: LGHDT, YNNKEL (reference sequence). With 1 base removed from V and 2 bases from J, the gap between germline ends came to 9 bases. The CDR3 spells CASSQGGGGNQPQHF. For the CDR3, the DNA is TGTGCCAGCAGCCAAGGGGGGGGCGGCAATCAGCCCCAGCATTTT. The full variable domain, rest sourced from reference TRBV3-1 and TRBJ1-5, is DTAVSQTPKYLVTQMGNDKSIKCEQNLGHDTMYWYKQDSKKFLKIMFSYNNKELIINETVPNRFSPKSPDKAHLNLHINSLELGDSAVYFCASSQGGGGNQPQHFGDGTRLSIL.

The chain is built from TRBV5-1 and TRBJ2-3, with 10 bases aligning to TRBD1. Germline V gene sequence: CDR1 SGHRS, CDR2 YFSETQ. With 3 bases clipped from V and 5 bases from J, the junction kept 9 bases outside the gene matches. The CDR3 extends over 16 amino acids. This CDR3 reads CASSWTGTGVEDTQYF. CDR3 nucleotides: TGCGCCAGCAGCTGGACCGGGACAGGGGTTGAAGATACGCAGTATTTT.

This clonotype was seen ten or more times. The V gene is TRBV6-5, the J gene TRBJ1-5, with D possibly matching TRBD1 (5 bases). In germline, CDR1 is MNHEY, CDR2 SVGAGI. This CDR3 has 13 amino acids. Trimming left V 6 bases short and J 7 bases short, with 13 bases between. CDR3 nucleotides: TGTGCCAGCAGCACCCAGGGAGAACAGCCCCAGCATTTT. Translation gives CASSTQGEQPQHF.

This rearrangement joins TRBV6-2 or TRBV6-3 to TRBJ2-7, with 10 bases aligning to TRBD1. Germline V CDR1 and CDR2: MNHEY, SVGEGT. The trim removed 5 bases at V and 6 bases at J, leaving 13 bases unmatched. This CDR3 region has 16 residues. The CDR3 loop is CASSRTSRDRGFEQYF. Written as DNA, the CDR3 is TGTGCCAGCAGTCGCACAAGTCGGGACAGGGGTTTCGAGCAGTACTTC.

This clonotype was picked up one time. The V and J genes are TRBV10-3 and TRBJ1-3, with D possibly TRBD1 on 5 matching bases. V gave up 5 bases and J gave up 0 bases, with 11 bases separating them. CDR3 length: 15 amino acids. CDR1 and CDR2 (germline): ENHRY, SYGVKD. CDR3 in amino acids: CAISSGTGSGNTIYF. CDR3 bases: TGTGCCATCAGTTCCGGGACTGGCTCTGGAAACACCATATATTTT.

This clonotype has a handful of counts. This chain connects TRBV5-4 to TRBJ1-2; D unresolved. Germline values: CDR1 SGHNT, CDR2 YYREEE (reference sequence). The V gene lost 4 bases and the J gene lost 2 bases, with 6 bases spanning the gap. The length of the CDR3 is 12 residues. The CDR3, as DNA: TGTGCCAGCAGCGACGTAAACTATGGCTACACCTTC. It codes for CASSDVNYGYTF.

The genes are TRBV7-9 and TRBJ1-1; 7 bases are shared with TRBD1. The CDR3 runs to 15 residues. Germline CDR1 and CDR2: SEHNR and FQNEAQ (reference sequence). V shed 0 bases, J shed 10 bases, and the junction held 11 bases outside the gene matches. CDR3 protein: CASSLALQGMIGAFF. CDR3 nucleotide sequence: TGTGCCAGCAGCTTAGCCTTACAGGGGATGATAGGAGCTTTCTTT.